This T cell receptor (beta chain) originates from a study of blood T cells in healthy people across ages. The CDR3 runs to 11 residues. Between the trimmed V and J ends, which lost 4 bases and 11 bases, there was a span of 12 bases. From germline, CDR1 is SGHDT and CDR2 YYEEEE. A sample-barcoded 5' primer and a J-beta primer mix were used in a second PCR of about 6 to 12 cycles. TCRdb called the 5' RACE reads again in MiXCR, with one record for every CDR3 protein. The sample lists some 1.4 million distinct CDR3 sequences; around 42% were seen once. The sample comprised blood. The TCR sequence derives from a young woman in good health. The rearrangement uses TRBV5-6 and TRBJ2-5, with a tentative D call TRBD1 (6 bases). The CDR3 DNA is TGTGCCAGCAGCGCGGACAGAGAGCAGTACTTC. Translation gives CASSADREQYF.